Following are 24 T cell receptor beta chains from one sample sequenced in a study of OX40 agonist ivuxolimab in advanced cancers. Using immunoSEQ multiplex PCR, the repertoire was profiled, and TCRdb retains in-frame clones only, with some absent. This sample has about 58,000 clones, with approximately 80% found just once. Sequenced here: CD4+ or CD8+ T cells sorted from blood, sampled in a trial of the OX40 agonist ivuxolimab. These TCRs come from an adult with an advanced solid tumor such as melanoma, head and neck, liver or kidney cancer.

This sequence joins TRBV19 and TRBJ1-5, with unresolved D. From germline, CDR1 is LNHDA and CDR2 SQIVND (reference sequence). This CDR3 is 12 amino acids long. Between the trimmed V and J ends, which lost 1 base and 11 bases, there was a span of 9 bases. CDR3 in amino acids: CASSIVGGAQHF. The CDR3 DNA sequence: TGTGCCAGTAGTATAGTAGGAGGAGCCCAGCATTTT. Looking up the rest from reference TRBV19 and TRBJ1-5 gives the full variable domain: DGGITQSPKYLFRKEGQNVTLSCEQNLNHDAMYWYRQDPGQGLRLIYYSQIVNDFQKGDIAEGYSVSREKKESFPLTVTSAQKNPTAFYLCASSIVGGAQHFGDGTRLSIL.

V and J are TRBV4-1 and TRBJ2-1; D gene uncertain. Germline loops: CDR1 MGHRA, CDR2 YSYEKL. V lost 0 bases, J lost 15 bases, and 21 bases lay in between. This CDR3 region has 15 residues. CDR3 DNA: TGCGCCAGCAGCCAAGAAGCCGTGGATCCCCGACCTCGGTTCTTC. Protein sequence: CASSQEAVDPRPRFF.

The chain uses TRBV11-2 and TRBJ2-7; D remains ambiguous. V was trimmed by 1 base and J by 0 bases, leaving 10 bases between them. This CDR3 is 15 amino acids long. Germline lookup yields CDR1 SGHAT and CDR2 FQNNGV. The CDR3 sequence is CASSLGPGTSYEQYF. CDR3 DNA: TGTGCCAGCAGCTTAGGGCCGGGTACCTCCTACGAGCAGTACTTC.

V and J are TRBV5-1 and TRBJ2-2; D perhaps matches TRBD1 (6 bases). V lost 2 bases and J 5 bases, leaving 7 bases between the germline ends. Germline CDR1 reads SGHRS; CDR2 reads YFSETQ. The CDR3 consists of 13 residues. The CDR3 DNA reads as TGCGCCAGCAGCTTACAGGGAACCGGGGAGCTGTTTTTT. Encoded protein: CASSLQGTGELFF.

CDR3 DNA sequence: TGTGCCAGCAGCCTGGGGAGCAATCAGCCCCAGCATTTT. Residues: CASSLGSNQPQHF. The chain carries TRBV5-4 and TRBJ1-5; no firm D call. The germline V gene encodes CDR1 SGHNT and CDR2 YYREEE (reference sequence). V lost 4 bases, J lost 1 base, and 6 bases lay in between. This CDR3 has 13 amino acids.

This sequence joins TRBV19 and TRBJ1-5, with D perhaps TRBD1 (5 bases). V dropped 3 bases and J dropped 0 bases, with 12 bases sitting between them. CDR3 size: 16 residues. Germline V gene lookup returns CDR1 LNHDA and CDR2 SQIVND (reference sequence). The CDR3 coding sequence is TGTGCCAGTAGTATTCACGACAGTTATAGCAATCAGCCCCAGCATTTT. This encodes CASSIHDSYSNQPQHF.

The J gene is TRBJ1-2, the V gene TRBV6-5; 8 bases are shared with TRBD1. The V gene end was trimmed by 0 bases and the J gene end by 3 bases; junction bases not matched to a gene: 6. The CDR3 sequence is 16 residues long. Germline lookup yields CDR1 MNHEY and CDR2 SVGAGI. In DNA form, the CDR3 reads TGTGCCAGCAGTTACTCGGGCAGGGGGCGAGACTATGGCTACACCTTC. It is translated as CASSYSGRGRDYGYTF.

The rearrangement joins TRBV19 to TRBJ1-6; 7 nucleotides agree with TRBD1. In germline, CDR1 is LNHDA, CDR2 SQIVND (reference sequence). Trimming cost V 3 bases and J 10 bases; bases outside gene matches: 9. This CDR3 has 15 residues. For the CDR3, the DNA is TGTGCCAGTAGTATGACAGGGTTTGGGTACTCACCCCTCCACTTT. Protein product: CASSMTGFGYSPLHF.

This sequence joins TRBV6-5 and TRBJ2-5, with a possible D match to TRBD1 (5 bases). Germline values: CDR1 MNHEY, CDR2 SVGAGI. The CDR3 sequence is 15 residues long. V lost 1 base, J lost 5 bases, and 14 bases lay in between. In nucleotides, the CDR3 is TGTGCCAGCAGTTACTTCCAGACAGTTGCCGAGACCCAGTACTTC. Its translation: CASSYFQTVAETQYF.

The rearrangement joins TRBV7-3 to TRBJ2-5; D uncertain. CDR3 length: 15 residues. V was shortened by 1 base and J by 5 bases, with 14 bases between the two germline ends. Germline V lookup: CDR1 SGHTA, CDR2 FQGTGA. Written as DNA, the CDR3 is TGTGCCAGCAGCTTAAGCCCAGACCCTCGGGAGACCCAGTACTTC. Residues: CASSLSPDPRETQYF. Full variable domain (remainder filled in from reference TRBV7-3 and TRBJ2-5): GAGVSQTPSNKVTEKGKYVELRCDPISGHTALYWYRQSLGQGPEFLIYFQGTGAADDSGLPNDRFFAVRPEGSVSTLKIQRTERGDSAVYLCASSLSPDPRETQYFGPGTRLLVL.

The chain carries TRBV6-4 and TRBJ2-3; 11 nucleotides line up with TRBD2. The trim removed 0 bases at V and 5 bases at J, leaving 7 bases unmatched. The CDR3 totals 17 residues. CDR1 and CDR2 from the germline V gene are MRHNA and SNTAGT. Here the CDR3 reads CASSDSVAGGRGDTQYF. The CDR3 DNA reads as TGTGCCAGCAGTGACTCAGTAGCGGGGGGGCGAGGAGATACGCAGTATTTT.

In its sample, this clone was seen a few times. The chain recombines TRBV7-2 with TRBJ2-2, with 7 bases aligning to TRBD2. In germline, CDR1 is SGHTA, CDR2 FQGNSA. The V segment lost 2 bases and the J segment 0 bases; nucleotides outside the gene matches: 0. The length of the CDR3 is 15 residues. The CDR3 DNA reads as TGTGCCAGCAGCTTACGGGGGGCGAACACCGGGGAGCTGTTTTTT. This gives the protein CASSLRGANTGELFF. Full variable domain (remainder filled in from reference TRBV7-2 and TRBJ2-2): GAGVSQSPSNKVTEKGKDVELRCDPISGHTALYWYRQSLGQGLEFLIYFQGNSAPDKSGLPSDRFSAERTGGSVSTLTIQRTQQEDSAVYLCASSLRGANTGELFFGEGSRLTVL.

This chain links TRBV11-2 with TRBJ1-2, with no clear D. The CDR3 is made up of 13 amino acids. CDR1 and CDR2 (germline): SGHAT, FQNNGV. V was cut by 3 bases and J by 2 bases, with 7 bases left in between. As DNA, the CDR3 is TGTGCCAGCAGCTTCGGAGACAACTATGGCTACACCTTC. Translation: CASSFGDNYGYTF.

This chain joins TRBV4-2 and TRBJ2-3, with 11 bases identical to TRBD2. V was clipped by 0 bases and J by 2 bases; unmatched bases: 10. Germline CDR1 LGHNA, CDR2 YNFKEQ. This CDR3 contains 19 residues. This chain's CDR3 is CASSQDVAGGLGSTDTQYF. The CDR3 DNA sequence: TGTGCCAGCAGCCAAGATGTAGCGGGGGGGCTCGGATCCACAGATACGCAGTATTTT.

CDR3 protein: CASSLGGDYGYTF. Here the CDR3 DNA reads TGCGCCAGCAGCCTCGGCGGCGACTATGGCTACACCTTC. This chain links TRBV5-1 with TRBJ1-2; no clear D. The CDR3 is 13 amino acids. CDR1 SGHRS and CDR2 YFSETQ come from the germline V gene. V was trimmed by 4 bases and J by 3 bases, leaving 10 bases between them.

CDR3: CASSPGTGGADIQYF. CDR3 in DNA: TGTGCCAGCAGCCCGGGGACAGGGGGCGCAGACATTCAGTACTTC. The chain couples TRBV5-6 to TRBJ2-4, with 12 bases lining up with TRBD1. The ends lost 4 bases at V and 8 bases at J; junction bases unmatched: 7. The length of the CDR3 is 15 residues. Germline V lookup: CDR1 SGHDT, CDR2 YYEEEE.

The chain has TRBV5-1 and TRBJ1-2; 7 nucleotides align to TRBD1. The CDR3 runs to 13 residues. The germline V gene encodes CDR1 SGHRS and CDR2 YFSETQ. Trimming took 3 bases from V and 3 from J; bases not matched to a gene: 2. CDR3 nucleotide sequence: TGCGCCAGCAGCTCCGGGACAGACTATGGCTACACCTTC. It yields the protein CASSSGTDYGYTF.

J is TRBJ2-5 and V is TRBV6-1; a weak D match, TRBD2 (5 bases). CDR3 length equals 18 residues. CDR1 is MNHNS, CDR2 SASEGT, per germline. Between the trimmed V and J ends, which lost 4 bases and 5 bases, there was a span of 26 bases. The CDR3: CASSADVGGRSRGETQYF. In DNA, the CDR3 is TGTGCCAGCAGTGCGGATGTCGGCGGACGGAGCAGAGGGGAGACCCAGTACTTC.

J is TRBJ1-2 and V is TRBV19; D remains ambiguous. The germline gives CDR1 LNHDA, CDR2 SQIVND (reference sequence). V lost 5 bases to trimming and J lost 4 bases, with 14 bases between them. The CDR3 contains 14 residues. The CDR3, as DNA: TGTGCCAGTAGTCGGCAGGCCTCGAGCTATGGCTACACCTTC. Amino acids: CASSRQASSYGYTF. The whole variable domain, remainder taken from reference TRBV19 and TRBJ1-2, is DGGITQSPKYLFRKEGQNVTLSCEQNLNHDAMYWYRQDPGQGLRLIYYSQIVNDFQKGDIAEGYSVSREKKESFPLTVTSAQKNPTAFYLCASSRQASSYGYTFGSGTRLTVV.

This clone was counted a single time. The rearrangement links TRBV5-1 to TRBJ2-4; TRBD1 or TRBD2 may be the D gene (6 bases each). Trimming took 0 bases from V and 1 from J, leaving 11 bases between them. Germline lookup yields CDR1 SGHRS and CDR2 YFSETQ. The CDR3 covers 16 residues. The CDR3 region has the DNA TGCGCCAGCAGCTTGGCGTCGGGGGCCGCCAAAAACATTCAGTACTTC. Encoded protein: CASSLASGAAKNIQYF.

This clone came up a few times. The chain has TRBV27 and TRBJ2-5; TRBD1 might be the D (5 bases). The V and J ends lost 6 bases and 7 bases respectively, with 15 bases between them. Germline CDR1 MNHEY, CDR2 SMNVEV (reference sequence). The CDR3 is 13 amino acids. The CDR3 sequence: CASSPNAQGTQYF. CDR3 nucleotides: TGTGCCAGCAGCCCCAACGCCCAGGGGACCCAGTACTTC.

This clone was seen only once. The CDR3 spells CSVDQGNTGELFF. DNA of the CDR3: TGCAGCGTTGACCAGGGGAACACCGGGGAGCTGTTTTTT. The rearrangement links TRBV29-1 to TRBJ2-2; tentative D call: TRBD1 (5 bases). Looked up from germline, CDR1 is SQVTM and CDR2 is ANQGSEA. The CDR3 is made up of 13 amino acids. V was cut by 3 bases and J by 1 base, with 6 bases left in between.

The rearrangement uses TRBV15 and TRBJ2-1, with 8 bases lining up with TRBD2. The CDR3 is 15 residues long. After removal of 6 bases from V and 4 bases from J, the junction contained 8 bases not matched to a gene. Germline V gene lookup returns CDR1 LNHNV and CDR2 YYDKDF (reference sequence). The CDR3 nucleotides read TGTGCCACCAGAGACCCTAGCGGGTCGTACAATGAGCAGTTCTTC. Translation: CATRDPSGSYNEQFF. Full variable domain (outside the CDR3, taken from reference TRBV15 and TRBJ2-1): DAMVIQNPRYQVTQFGKPVTLSCSQTLNHNVMYWYQQKSSQAPKLLFHYYDKDFNNEADTPDNFQSRRPNTSFCFLDIRSPGLGDTAMYLCATRDPSGSYNEQFFGPGTRLTVL.

The chain employs TRBV5-1 and TRBJ2-7; D not resolved. Trimming pared 0 bases from V and 6 bases from J, leaving 7 bases between. CDR1 is SGHRS, CDR2 YFSETQ, per germline. This CDR3 contains 12 residues. CDR3 coding DNA: TGCGCCAGCAGCTTGGGCGATTCCGAGCAGTACTTC. Protein: CASSLGDSEQYF.